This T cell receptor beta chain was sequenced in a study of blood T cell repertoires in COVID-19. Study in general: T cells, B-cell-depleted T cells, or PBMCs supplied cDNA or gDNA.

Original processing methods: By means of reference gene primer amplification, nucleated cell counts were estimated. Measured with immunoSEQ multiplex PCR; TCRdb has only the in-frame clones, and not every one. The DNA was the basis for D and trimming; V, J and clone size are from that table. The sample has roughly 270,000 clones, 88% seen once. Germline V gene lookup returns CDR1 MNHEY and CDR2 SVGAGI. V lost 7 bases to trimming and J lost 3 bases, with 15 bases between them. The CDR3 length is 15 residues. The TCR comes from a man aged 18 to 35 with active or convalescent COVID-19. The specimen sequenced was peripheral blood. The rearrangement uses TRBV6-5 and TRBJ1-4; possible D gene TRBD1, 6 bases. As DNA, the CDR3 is TGTGCCAGCACTCGAAGGGGGTCCTCTAATGAAAAACTGTTTTTT. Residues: CASTRRGSSNEKLFF.